The source of this TCR beta chain is a study of shared clonotypes between healthy human individuals. With regard to this clone: Antigen specificity is unknown.

The assay was immunoSEQ multiplex PCR, and TCRdb's table has in-frame clones only and misses some. The sample yields about 2.4 million clones, 90% to 95% seen once. From CD4+ cells came CD45RA+ naive and CD45RA-negative memory subsets. Overall study findings and caveats: Unshared clonotypes carried lower generation probabilities than those common to all four donors.

The germline gives CDR1 KGHSH, CDR2 LQKENI. Trimming stripped 3 bases from V and 4 bases from J, with 12 bases between. This CDR3 spans 14 amino acids. The specimen sequenced was naive CD4+ T cells from PBMCs. Subset here: CD45RA+ positively selected. This sequence was found in a man aged 18 to 29 in good health. Some clones in this sample may be carry-over from other donors' samples. This chain uses TRBV18 with TRBJ1-1, with D perhaps matching TRBD1 (5 bases). The CDR3 here is CASSPGGGSTEAFF. The CDR3 DNA follows: TGTGCCAGCTCACCGGGGGGTGGGAGCACTGAAGCTTTCTTT.